One TCR beta chain is described in this entry. Its antigen is unidentified. TCR beta cDNA was made from 400 to 600 ng total RNA with a constant-region primer. Nested multiplex PCR, run for three rounds with slightly modified ARM-PCR, yielded TCR beta libraries. The first two PCR rounds used TRBV1-TRBV30 primers with a Cbeta primer, approximately 10 cycles each. In TCRdb, the multiplex PCR reads were re-called with MiXCR into one record per CDR3 protein. The repertoire holds some 120,000 distinct CDR3 sequences, with 60% to 75% as singletons. This sample is part of a study of tumor-infiltrating lymphocytes in primary liver carcinoma. Findings of the study overall: Among the pair types, tumor region pairs showed more overlap than tumor-adjacent and tumor-blood pairs.

From unsorted bulk tissue weighing roughly 17-34 mg, DNA and RNA were co-extracted. The CDR3 is 14 residues long. V was trimmed by 8 bases and J by 5 bases, leaving 19 bases between them. Germline CDR1 SGHAT, CDR2 FQNNGV. The specimen was liver tumor tissue from sampling region 3. Specified subset: tumor region T3, left-lateral pole. The chain joins TRBV11-2 to TRBJ2-7, with no clear D. This TCR was recovered from an older woman with primary liver carcinoma and hepatitis B virus infection. The CDR3 spells CASGRDKTSDEQYF. CDR3 coding DNA: TGTGCCAGCGGCCGCGACAAGACCTCGGACGAGCAGTACTTC.